The sequence of this T cell receptor beta chain was determined in a study of vaccination effects on CD4 cells after COVID-19 (dated by TCRdb to 2021 to 2024). Context from the whole study: Across the study, the median time from the second dose to post-vaccine sampling was 72 days (range 14 to 241). The study compared SARS-CoV-2 spike-specific CD4+ TCR repertoires before and after mRNA vaccination in COVID-19 convalescent patients and infection-naive vaccine recipients. A total of 10 COVID-19 convalescent patients and a few SARS-CoV-2-naive healthy vaccine recipients were included in the full study. Cultures from other donors in the study were sequenced with the Oncomine TCR Beta short-read assay on an Illumina iSeq 100. Beyond this particular receptor, the publication reports: The study was limited by a small number of convalescent patients and lacked early post-infection timepoints. Among healthy vaccine recipients, nearly all vaccine-induced clones were SARS-CoV-2 mono-reactive, and only 1 of 255 was cross-reactive with common cold coronaviruses. At late post-vaccination timepoints, both infection-induced and vaccine-induced clones showed marked clonal contraction, consistent with waning T cell responses.

The library relied on the immunoSEQ multiplex PCR assay. DNA from the CD4+ T cells that had been cultured and isolated underwent TCR beta CDR3 sequencing. The authors' pipeline ran thus. Non-productive TCR sequences were removed and reads were trimmed to the CDR3 region, keeping CDR3s of at least 7 amino acids. The MANAFEST web app was used to pick out antigen-specific clonotypes by comparing their expansion in peptide wells with that in reference cultures. To be called positive, a clone needed expansion at FDR<0.05 compared with the reference and with all other wells, an odds ratio greater than 5, and a frequency greater than 0.1% in two replicate wells. A clonotype was called cross-reactive if it was significantly expanded both in SARS-CoV-2 spike wells and in at least one common cold coronavirus spike condition. CDR3 similarity was assessed by Levenshtein distance with the stringdist R package, and unrooted trees were built with ape in R 3.6.1. As stored in TCRdb, this immuneACCESS dataset retains in-frame rearrangements with V and J assigned. A fraction of the clones does not appear; measured against another copy, unresolved V genes explain less than half of the discrepancy, and the remainder lacks a known reason. The DNA gave D and trimming, while V, J and clone size come from that table. Here the sample has approximately 83,000 clones; more than 60% occur a single time. 0.85% to 1.3% of the sample is taken by the ten largest.

The CDR3 goes from the cysteine to the phenylalanine over 13 residues. The read is trimmed to its CDR3 DNA, 39 bases read in frame from base 1. At the junction V is shortened by 5 bases and J by 7 bases; bases outside the gene matches: 6. This clone turned up a few times. The clone's antigen remains unknown. No base quality values were provided; no much bigger clone lies one nucleotide off. To identify antigen-specific CD4+ T cell clonotypes by their expansion, the ViraFEST assay first stimulated PBMC with viral peptide pools and then applied TCR sequencing. After 10 to 11 days of culture, CD4+ T cells were isolated with the EasySep CD4+ T cell isolation kit. Each participant got two doses of an mRNA SARS-CoV-2 vaccine, either BNT162b2 or mRNA-1273. None of the healthy vaccine recipients had a prior SARS-CoV-2 infection, which was confirmed by nucleocapsid antibody tests that came back negative both before and after vaccination. Approximately 2 million PBMC per well were cultured with around 9.8 ug/ml peptides in IMDM containing 5% human AB serum, around 10 IU/ml IL-2 and gentamicin. Half of the culture medium was replaced with fresh IL-2-containing medium on days 3 and 7. Unless noted otherwise, every peptide stimulation condition was grown in triplicate wells. PBMC were separated from whole blood using Ficoll-Paque Plus gradient centrifugation and were then either cryopreserved at -140C or used fresh. The overlapping peptide pools covered the spike proteins of SARS-CoV-2 and of the common cold coronaviruses HCoV-NL63, HCoV-OC43 and HCoV-229E. The QIAamp micro DNA kit was used to extract genomic DNA from the cultured CD4+ T cells.

The sequence joins TRBV12-3 or TRBV12-4 to TRBJ1-1; a stretch of 8 junction bases matches TRBD1. Here the sequenced sample was CD4+ T cells from PBMCs cultured with HCoV-OC43 spike peptides, taken after COVID-19 vaccination. This specimen's cell subset or site label, per the study, means: HCoV-OC43 spike overlapping peptide pool stimulation. The clonotype was recovered from a human donor who received a COVID-19 vaccine. Read as DNA, the sequence is TGTGCCAGCAGTAAAACAGGGGGAGATGAAGCTTTCTTT. Its protein is CASSKTGGDEAFF.